The rows below give T cell receptor beta chains drawn from one sample of a study of T cell responses to AZD1222 COVID-19 vaccine. Repertoires were generated with immunoSEQ multiplex PCR, while TCRdb's copy carries only in-frame clones and drops some. Of around 140,000 clones listed, over 90% are singletons. This sample comprised peripheral blood, obtained on day 0 of AZD1222 vaccination. The source of these receptors is an adult in good health. Each CDR3 is given with its conserved first and last residue. D genes are given only for firm matches. The listing skips clone size in some rows; elsewhere it reads once, few, many or a size class.

length: 13
J: TRBJ2-5
size: NA
V: TRBV30
D: NA
CDR3: CAWSVRREETQYF
DNA: TGTGCCTGGAGTGTACGAAGGGAGGAGACCCAGTACTTC

length: 15
J: TRBJ2-5
size: NA
V: TRBV5-6
D: NA
CDR3: CASSLRGRGEVTQYF
DNA: TGTGCCAGCAGCTTGAGGGGCCGAGGGGAGGTCACCCAGTACTTC

length: 13
J: TRBJ1-1
size: NA
V: TRBV19
D: NA
CDR3: CASRGIRGTEAFF
DNA: TGTGCCAGTAGGGGGATTAGAGGGACTGAAGCTTTCTTT

length: 14
J: TRBJ2-7
size: few
V: TRBV6-5
D: TRBD1
CDR3: CASSPGTGLYEQYF
DNA: TGTGCCAGCAGCCCCGGGACAGGCCTTTACGAGCAGTACTTC

length: 16
J: TRBJ2-5
size: NA
V: TRBV10-3
D: TRBD2
CDR3: CAISEGLAGIQETQYF
DNA: TGTGCCATCAGTGAGGGACTAGCGGGGATCCAAGAGACCCAGTACTTC

length: 16
J: TRBJ2-6
size: NA
V: TRBV7-9
D: NA
CDR3: CASSFGRLTGANVLTF
DNA: TGTGCCAGCAGCTTTGGCCGGTTAACTGGGGCCAACGTCCTGACTTTC

length: 14
J: TRBJ1-5
size: few
V: TRBV6-5
D: NA
CDR3: CASSYSPDDQPQHF
DNA: TGTGCCAGCAGTTACTCGCCAGACGATCAGCCCCAGCATTTT

length: 12
J: TRBJ2-7
size: once
V: TRBV18
D: NA
CDR3: CASSPSMGEQYF
DNA: TGTGCCAGCTCACCATCCATGGGGGAGCAGTACTTC

length: 16
J: TRBJ2-1
size: once
V: TRBV7-2
D: TRBD2
CDR3: CASSLGGTSGFNEQFF
DNA: TGTGCCAGCAGCTTAGGTGGGACTAGCGGGTTCAATGAGCAGTTCTTC

length: 15
J: TRBJ1-3
size: NA
V: TRBV5-1
D: NA
CDR3: CASSPGTISGNTIYF
DNA: TGCGCCAGCAGTCCCGGGACCATCTCTGGAAACACCATATATTTT

length: 15
J: TRBJ1-1
size: NA
V: TRBV6-2/TRBV6-3
D: TRBD1
CDR3: CASSYLAGQGAEAFF
DNA: TGTGCCAGCAGTTACTTAGCGGGACAGGGGGCTGAAGCTTTCTTT

length: 14
J: TRBJ1-2
size: NA
V: TRBV28
D: NA
CDR3: CASSDLQGSYGYTF
DNA: TGTGCCAGCAGCGACTTACAGGGTTCCTATGGCTACACCTTC

length: 15
J: TRBJ1-4
size: NA
V: TRBV11-2
D: NA
CDR3: CASTPEQARSEKLFF
DNA: TGTGCCAGCACCCCCGAGCAGGCGAGGAGTGAAAAACTGTTTTTT

length: 14
J: TRBJ2-7
size: once
V: TRBV29-1
D: TRBD1
CDR3: CSVESPGQSYEQYF
DNA: TGCAGCGTTGAGTCTCCGGGACAGTCCTACGAGCAGTACTTC

length: 15
J: TRBJ1-1
size: NA
V: TRBV11-2
D: NA
CDR3: CASSLMSGHGSEAFF
DNA: TGTGCCAGCAGCCTAATGTCGGGCCATGGCTCTGAAGCTTTCTTT

length: 16
J: TRBJ1-2
size: NA
V: TRBV5-1
D: NA
CDR3: CASSLAVPSGNYGYTF
DNA: TGCGCCAGCAGCTTGGCCGTCCCCTCAGGGAACTATGGCTACACCTTC

length: 16
J: TRBJ2-7
size: once
V: TRBV5-4
D: TRBD1
CDR3: CASTKAGGLGSYEQYF
DNA: TGTGCCAGCACCAAGGCAGGGGGCTTGGGCTCCTACGAGCAGTACTTC

length: 14
J: TRBJ2-2
size: NA
V: TRBV7-8
D: NA
CDR3: CASNRGNPTGELFF
DNA: TGTGCCAGCAACCGAGGGAATCCGACCGGGGAGCTGTTTTTT

length: 11
J: TRBJ1-1
size: NA
V: TRBV30
D: NA
CDR3: CAWNGNTEAFF
DNA: TGTGCCTGGAATGGGAACACTGAAGCTTTCTTT

length: 12
J: TRBJ1-2
size: NA
V: TRBV11-2
D: NA
CDR3: CASSLVGYGYTF
DNA: TGTGCCAGCAGCTTAGTGGGCTATGGCTACACCTTC

length: 14
J: TRBJ1-1
size: NA
V: TRBV28
D: NA
CDR3: CASSPRTLNTEAFF
DNA: TGTGCCAGCAGTCCCAGGACGCTGAACACTGAAGCTTTCTTT

length: 14
J: TRBJ1-4
size: NA
V: TRBV6-5
D: TRBD1
CDR3: CASSSGQGLEKLFF
DNA: TGTGCCAGCAGCTCGGGACAGGGGCTTGAAAAACTGTTTTTT

length: 17
J: TRBJ1-3
size: NA
V: TRBV3-1/TRBV3-2
D: NA
CDR3: CASSPITQVVGGNTIYF
DNA: TGTGCCAGCAGCCCGATTACCCAGGTTGTTGGGGGGAACACCATATATTTT

length: 15
J: TRBJ2-3
size: NA
V: TRBV12-5
D: NA
CDR3: CASGLGAGGTDTQYF
DNA: TGTGCTAGTGGTTTGGGGGCCGGAGGCACAGATACGCAGTATTTT

length: 12
J: TRBJ1-6
size: NA
V: TRBV10-2
D: NA
CDR3: CASSPGNSPLHF
DNA: TGCGCCAGCAGCCCAGGGAATTCACCCCTCCACTTT

length: 12
J: TRBJ1-3
size: NA
V: TRBV25-1
D: NA
CDR3: CASSARGEDIYF
DNA: TGTGCCAGCAGTGCACGGGGGGAGGACATATATTTT